The 3 T cell receptor beta chains listed next were all sequenced from one sample in a study of shared clonotypes between healthy human individuals. The repertoire was sequenced with immunoSEQ multiplex PCR; TCRdb's copy has only in-frame clones and lacks some. The table shows roughly 2.5 million clones, with around nine tenths occurring only once. What was sequenced was naive CD4+ T cells sorted from blood. Sample subset: CD45RA+ positively selected. The receptors stem from a man aged 18 to 29 in good health.

Notes on this clone: A read error may explain this, as a much larger clone is one base away. J is TRBJ2-2 and V is TRBV14, with D hard to call. Per the germline V gene, CDR1 is SGHDN and CDR2 is FVKESK. The CDR3 has 12 residues. Trimming shortened V by 3 bases and J by 3 bases, and 2 bases separated the two germline ends. CDR3 coding DNA: TGTGCCAGCAGCCAGGACACCGGGGAGCTGTTTTTT. This encodes CASSQDTGELFF.

The genes are TRBV6-6 and TRBJ2-7; D uncertain. Per germline, CDR1 MNHNY and CDR2 SVGAGI (reference sequence). Deletions cut 0 bases from V and 2 bases from J, with 8 bases between. This CDR3 region has 14 residues. The CDR3 protein is CASSYSGPAYEQYF. The CDR3 bases are TGTGCCAGCAGTTACTCGGGTCCGGCCTACGAGCAGTACTTC.

This clone appeared once. This chain uses TRBV5-4 with TRBJ2-1, with 8 bases that match TRBD1. In germline, CDR1 is SGHNT, CDR2 YYREEE (reference sequence). The J segment lost 6 bases and the V segment lost 2 bases, leaving 10 bases of the junction unmatched. This CDR3 is 16 amino acids long. The DNA of the CDR3 is TGTGCCAGCAGCTTAAGTCAGGGGGCCAAGGGCAATGAGCAGTTCTTC. This sequence encodes CASSLSQGAKGNEQFF.